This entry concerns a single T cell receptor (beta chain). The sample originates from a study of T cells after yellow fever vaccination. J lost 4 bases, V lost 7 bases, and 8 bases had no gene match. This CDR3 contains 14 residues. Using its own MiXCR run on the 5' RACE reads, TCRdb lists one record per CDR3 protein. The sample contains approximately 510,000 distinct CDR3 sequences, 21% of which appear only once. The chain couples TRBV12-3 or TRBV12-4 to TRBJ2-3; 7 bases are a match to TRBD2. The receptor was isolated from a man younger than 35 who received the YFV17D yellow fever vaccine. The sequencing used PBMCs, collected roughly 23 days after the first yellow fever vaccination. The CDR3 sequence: CASTSGKRADTQYF. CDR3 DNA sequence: TGTGCCAGCACCAGCGGGAAACGTGCAGATACGCAGTATTTT.